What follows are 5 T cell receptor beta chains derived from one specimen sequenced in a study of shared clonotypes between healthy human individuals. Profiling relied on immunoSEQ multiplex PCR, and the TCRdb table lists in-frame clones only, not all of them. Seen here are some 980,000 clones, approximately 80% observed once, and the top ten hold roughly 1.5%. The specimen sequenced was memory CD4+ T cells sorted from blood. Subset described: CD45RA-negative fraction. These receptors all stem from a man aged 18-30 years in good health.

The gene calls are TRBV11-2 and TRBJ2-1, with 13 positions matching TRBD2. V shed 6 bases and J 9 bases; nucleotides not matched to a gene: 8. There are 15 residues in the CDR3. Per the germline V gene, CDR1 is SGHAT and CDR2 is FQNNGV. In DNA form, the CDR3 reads TGTGCCAGCAGTCCCCAGAGGACTAGCGGGGGTGAGCAGTTCTTC. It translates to CASSPQRTSGGEQFF.

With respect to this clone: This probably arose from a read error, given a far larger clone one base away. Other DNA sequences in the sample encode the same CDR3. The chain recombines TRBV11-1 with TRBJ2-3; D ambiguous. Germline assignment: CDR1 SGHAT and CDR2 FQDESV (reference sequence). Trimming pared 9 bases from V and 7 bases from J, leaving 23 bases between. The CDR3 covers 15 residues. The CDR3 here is CASTPRAGPANTQYF. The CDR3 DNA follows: TGTGCCAGTACCCCACGGGCCGGCCCCGCCAATACGCAGTATTTT.

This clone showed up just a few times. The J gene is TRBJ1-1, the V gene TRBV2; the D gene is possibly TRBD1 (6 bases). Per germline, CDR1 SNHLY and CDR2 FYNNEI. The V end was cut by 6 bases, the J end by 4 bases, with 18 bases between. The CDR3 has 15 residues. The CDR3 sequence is CASRGQGKGSTEAFF. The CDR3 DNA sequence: TGTGCCAGCAGAGGGCAGGGGAAGGGGAGCACTGAAGCTTTCTTT.

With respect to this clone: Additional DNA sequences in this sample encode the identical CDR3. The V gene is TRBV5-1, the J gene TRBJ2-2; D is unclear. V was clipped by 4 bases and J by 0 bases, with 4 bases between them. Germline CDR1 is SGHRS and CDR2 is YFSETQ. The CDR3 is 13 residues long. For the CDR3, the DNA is TGCGCCAGCAGCCTCGCGAACACCGGGGAGCTGTTTTTT. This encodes CASSLANTGELFF.

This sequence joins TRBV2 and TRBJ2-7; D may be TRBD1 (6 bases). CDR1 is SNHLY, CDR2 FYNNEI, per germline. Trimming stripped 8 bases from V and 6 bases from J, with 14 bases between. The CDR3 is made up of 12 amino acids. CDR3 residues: CASRDNLREQYF. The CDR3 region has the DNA TGTGCCAGCCGGGACAATCTCCGCGAGCAGTACTTC. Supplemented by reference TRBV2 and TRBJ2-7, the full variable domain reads EPEVTQTPSHQVTQMGQEVILRCVPISNHLYFYWYRQILGQKVEFLVSFYNNEISEKSEIFDDQFSVERPDGSNFTLKIRSTKLEDSAMYFCASRDNLREQYFGPGTRLTVT.